These 10 T cell receptor beta chains share one sample of origin, sequenced in a study of PD-1 blockade in classical Hodgkin lymphoma. Time point of the sample: cycle 4 day 1 (C4D1), after less than 7 weeks of nivolumab. No patient escaped relapse after autologous stem cell transplantation, and brentuximab vedotin exposure varied. Assay used: immunoSEQ multiplex PCR; TCRdb lists only in-frame clones, some missing. Here the sample spans over 85,000 clones, just over 90% being singletons. The sequencing used peripheral blood mononuclear cells (PBMCs), collected before the fourth cycle of nivolumab. These receptors came from a human donor with classical Hodgkin lymphoma.

V and J are TRBV30 and TRBJ1-3; D perhaps matches TRBD1 (5 bases). The germline gives CDR1 GTSNPN, CDR2 SVGIG (reference sequence). The germline V and J ends were trimmed by 3 bases and 2 bases, with 11 bases remaining between them. CDR3 length equals 14 residues. The CDR3 protein is CAWRYQGTGNTIYF. CDR3 in DNA: TGTGCCTGGAGGTATCAGGGTACTGGAAACACCATATATTTT.

The chain combines TRBV6-1 with TRBJ1-1, with TRBD1 matching over 9 bases. The CDR3 length is 18 residues. Germline values: CDR1 MNHNS, CDR2 SASEGT. The J segment lost 1 base and the V segment lost 4 bases, leaving 13 bases of the junction unmatched. The CDR3 DNA is TGTGCCAGCAGTGTTCCGTTGGGACAGGGTAGGAGGAACACTGAAGCTTTCTTT. It is translated as CASSVPLGQGRRNTEAFF.

This rearrangement joins TRBV19 to TRBJ2-7, with a tentative D call TRBD2 (5 bases). Trimming left V 11 bases short and J 0 bases short, with 8 bases between. This CDR3 has 11 amino acids. CDR1 and CDR2 (germline): LNHDA, SQIVND (reference sequence). In DNA, the CDR3 is TGTGCCGTGGGGAGCTCCTACGAGCAGTACTTC. Its translation: CAVGSSYEQYF.

The J gene is TRBJ2-7, the V gene TRBV27; the match to TRBD1 covers 8 bases. This CDR3 is built from 16 residues. Per the germline V gene, CDR1 is MNHEY and CDR2 is SMNVEV (reference sequence). V lost 0 bases to trimming and J lost 3 bases; unmatched junction nucleotides: 7. The CDR3 coding sequence is TGTGCCAGCAGTTTATCAAGACAGGGGCAGCACTACGAGCAGTACTTC. It translates to CASSLSRQGQHYEQYF.

The rearrangement links TRBV27 to TRBJ2-7; D might be TRBD2 (5 bases). The CDR3 totals 14 residues. The germline gives CDR1 MNHEY, CDR2 SMNVEV (reference sequence). V was clipped by 4 bases and J by 1 base, with 11 bases between them. This CDR3 is CASSYGRGSYEQYF. As DNA, the CDR3 is TGTGCCAGCAGTTATGGTCGAGGGTCCTACGAGCAGTACTTC.

In nucleotides, the CDR3 is TGTGCCAGTAGTGGGGGGGGCATTACTAACTATGGCTACACCTTC. Translating it yields CASSGGGITNYGYTF. The rearrangement joins TRBV19 to TRBJ1-2; D is possibly TRBD1 (6 bases). Germline V gene sequence: CDR1 LNHDA, CDR2 SQIVND (reference sequence). The CDR3 spans 15 residues. V lost 5 bases to trimming and J lost 0 bases, with 13 bases between them.

This rearrangement joins TRBV10-1 to TRBJ2-7; TRBD2 might be the D (5 bases). This CDR3 is 13 amino acids long. Deletions cut 3 bases from V and 3 bases from J, with 9 bases between. CDR1 WNHNN and CDR2 SYGVQD come from the germline V gene (reference sequence). CDR3 sequence reads: CASSDGTSYEQYF. The DNA of the CDR3 is TGCGCCAGCAGTGACGGCACTAGCTACGAGCAGTACTTC.

This clone was detected only once. V and J are TRBV10-3 and TRBJ2-7; possible D gene TRBD2, 5 bases. This CDR3 comprises 15 residues. The V gene's germline CDR1 is ENHRY and CDR2 SYGVKD. The ends were cut back, 3 bases at V and 3 bases at J, with 15 bases in the middle. CDR3 sequence reads: CAISDPGVAYYEQYF. As DNA, the CDR3 is TGTGCCATCAGTGACCCCGGGGTAGCCTACTACGAGCAGTACTTC.

The CDR3 nucleotides read TGTGCCAGCAGCTTAACCCCGCCATGGGGACTAGCCGACAATGAGCAGTTCTTC. Translating gives CASSLTPPWGLADNEQFF. The gene calls are TRBV7-6 and TRBJ2-1; TRBD2 aligns across 9 bases. The CDR3 has 18 residues. Germline V gene data show CDR1 as SGHVS and CDR2 as FNYEAQ. V was clipped by 2 bases and J by 5 bases; unmatched bases: 13.

V gene TRBV5-1 combines with J gene TRBJ2-2; TRBD2 agrees at 8 bases. Germline V gene data show CDR1 as SGHRS and CDR2 as YFSETQ. The length of the CDR3 is 16 residues. Trimming removed 4 bases from V and 0 bases from J; junction bases left unmatched: 5. The CDR3 DNA sequence: TGCGCCAGCAGCAGCACTAGCGGATCGAACACCGGGGAGCTGTTTTTT. The encoded protein is CASSSTSGSNTGELFF.